The clone carrying this T cell receptor beta chain is a singleton in its sample. The antigen is unknown. V shed 4 bases and J shed 7 bases, with 17 bases lying between them. The CDR3 runs to 15 residues. CDR1 is LGHNA, CDR2 YSLEER, per germline. Unique molecular identifiers were carried by the TCR beta cDNA libraries. Via MiXCR, TCRdb re-called the PCR reads, giving one row per CDR3 protein. The sample consists of about 770,000 distinct CDR3 sequences, around 45% of them appearing once. The sample is drawn from a study of post-analysis software for immune sequencing data. Study-wide results and limits: For normalized Chao1 diversity, multiple sclerosis patients scored significantly lower than controls did. In patients, TRBV5-6, TRBV5-1 and TRBV20-1 belonged to five TRBV segments found more frequently than in controls.

This TCR was recovered from a girl aged 5 to 17 with multiple sclerosis. The gene calls are TRBV4-3 and TRBJ2-1; D remains unclear. Material: blood. The CDR3 DNA reads TGCGCCAGCAGCCGCCGCCCCGGTGAGACTAATGAGCAGTTCTTC. It is translated as CASSRRPGETNEQFF.